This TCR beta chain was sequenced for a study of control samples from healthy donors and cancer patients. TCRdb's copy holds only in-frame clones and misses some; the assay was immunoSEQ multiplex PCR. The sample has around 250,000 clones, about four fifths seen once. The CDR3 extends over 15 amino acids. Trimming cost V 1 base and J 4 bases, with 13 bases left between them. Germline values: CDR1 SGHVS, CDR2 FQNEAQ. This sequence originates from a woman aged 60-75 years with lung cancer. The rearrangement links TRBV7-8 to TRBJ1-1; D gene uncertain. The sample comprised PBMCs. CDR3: CASSLEGGAGTEAFF. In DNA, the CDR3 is TGTGCCAGCAGCTTAGAAGGCGGCGCGGGCACTGAAGCTTTCTTT.